A selection of T cell receptor beta chains follows, all from one sample in a study of blood T cell repertoires in COVID-19. TCRdb keeps only in-frame clones here, not all; method: immunoSEQ multiplex PCR. The table shows about 320,000 clones, with approximately 90% occurring only once. Specimen: PBMCs or T cells enriched from blood (not recorded which). Receptors were obtained from a young woman who had recovered from COVID-19. The CDR3 runs from the conserved cysteine through the conserved F or W. Fields, in order: J gene, D gene, clone size, V gene, CDR3 protein, CDR3 DNA. A D gene is named only where the DNA matches it firmly. Not all rows give a size; the values are once, few, many and, for expanded clones, a class.

J gene: TRBJ2-2; D gene: .; clone size: .; V gene: TRBV5-1; CDR3 protein: CASTRDNTDTGELFF; CDR3 DNA: TGCGCCAGCACCCGGGACAATACGGACACCGGGGAGCTGTTTTTT
J gene: TRBJ2-3; D gene: .; clone size: .; V gene: TRBV7-2; CDR3 protein: CASSMTTSQYF; CDR3 DNA: TGTGCCAGCAGCATGACTACCTCGCAGTATTTT
J gene: TRBJ1-1; D gene: TRBD1; clone size: .; V gene: TRBV9; CDR3 protein: CASSVPQGAVVTEAFF; CDR3 DNA: TGTGCCAGCAGCGTCCCCCAGGGGGCGGTTGTCACTGAAGCTTTCTTT
J gene: TRBJ2-2; D gene: TRBD2; clone size: .; V gene: TRBV5-4; CDR3 protein: CASSWSGTHTGELFF; CDR3 DNA: TGTGCCAGCAGCTGGAGCGGGACCCACACCGGGGAGCTGTTTTTT
J gene: TRBJ1-1; D gene: .; clone size: .; V gene: TRBV27; CDR3 protein: CASSPGARTEAFF; CDR3 DNA: TGTGCCAGCAGCCCAGGGGCTCGCACTGAAGCTTTCTTT
J gene: TRBJ2-7; D gene: .; clone size: .; V gene: TRBV10-3; CDR3 protein: CAISELTVLYEQYF; CDR3 DNA: TGTGCCATCAGTGAGCTGACAGTACTCTACGAGCAGTACTTC
J gene: TRBJ1-5; D gene: .; clone size: .; V gene: TRBV6-6; CDR3 protein: CASSYSWTENQPQHF; CDR3 DNA: TGTGCCAGCAGTTACTCCTGGACAGAAAATCAGCCCCAGCATTTT
J gene: TRBJ1-5; D gene: TRBD1; clone size: .; V gene: TRBV29-1; CDR3 protein: CSVRDRVRSNQPQHF; CDR3 DNA: TGCAGCGTCCGGGACAGGGTACGGAGCAATCAGCCCCAGCATTTT
J gene: TRBJ2-1; D gene: TRBD1; clone size: once; V gene: TRBV5-1; CDR3 protein: CASSSGQASHNEQFF; CDR3 DNA: TGCGCCAGCAGCTCCGGACAGGCGTCCCACAATGAGCAGTTCTTC
J gene: TRBJ1-1; D gene: TRBD1; clone size: .; V gene: TRBV3-1/TRBV3-2; CDR3 protein: CASSHPGQGVTEAFF; CDR3 DNA: TGTGCCAGCAGCCATCCGGGACAGGGGGTCACTGAAGCTTTCTTT
J gene: TRBJ1-1; D gene: TRBD1; clone size: .; V gene: TRBV29-1; CDR3 protein: CSVLTGTEDMNTEAFF; CDR3 DNA: TGCAGCGTTCTAACCGGGACAGAAGACATGAACACTGAAGCTTTCTTT
J gene: TRBJ2-5; D gene: .; clone size: .; V gene: TRBV7-8; CDR3 protein: CASSFLSSGLQETQYF; CDR3 DNA: TGTGCCAGCAGCTTCCTTTCGTCAGGCCTCCAAGAGACCCAGTACTTC
J gene: TRBJ2-3; D gene: TRBD1; clone size: .; V gene: TRBV24-1; CDR3 protein: CATSDGTGVGTDTQYF; CDR3 DNA: TGTGCCACCAGTGATGGGACAGGGGTAGGGACAGATACGCAGTATTTT
J gene: TRBJ1-1; D gene: TRBD1; clone size: .; V gene: TRBV29-1; CDR3 protein: CSAGQGMNTEAFF; CDR3 DNA: TGCAGCGCCGGACAGGGAATGAACACTGAAGCTTTCTTT
J gene: TRBJ1-2; D gene: .; clone size: .; V gene: TRBV5-6; CDR3 protein: CASSLVSGGYGYTF; CDR3 DNA: TGTGCCAGCAGCTTGGTTAGCGGAGGCTATGGCTACACCTTC
J gene: TRBJ1-5; D gene: .; clone size: .; V gene: TRBV4-1; CDR3 protein: CASSPLPIVAVQPQHF; CDR3 DNA: TGCGCCAGCAGCCCCCTCCCCATAGTAGCCGTTCAGCCCCAGCATTTT
J gene: TRBJ1-1; D gene: TRBD1; clone size: .; V gene: TRBV28; CDR3 protein: CASSVTGLIRAEAFF; CDR3 DNA: TGTGCCAGCAGCGTGACAGGGCTGATTAGGGCTGAAGCTTTCTTT
J gene: TRBJ1-2; D gene: .; clone size: .; V gene: TRBV7-9; CDR3 protein: CASSLRQGGLSYTF; CDR3 DNA: TGTGCCAGCAGCCTACGCCAGGGAGGGTTGAGCTACACCTTC
J gene: TRBJ1-2; D gene: .; clone size: few; V gene: TRBV5-6; CDR3 protein: CASSLRRTGRPGYGYTF; CDR3 DNA: TGTGCCAGCAGCTTAAGGCGCACAGGAAGACCAGGCTATGGCTACACCTTC
J gene: TRBJ2-7; D gene: .; clone size: .; V gene: TRBV5-8; CDR3 protein: CASTLTYSYEQYF; CDR3 DNA: TGTGCCAGCACCTTGACTTACTCCTACGAGCAGTACTTC
J gene: TRBJ1-3; D gene: TRBD1; clone size: .; V gene: TRBV13; CDR3 protein: CASSLYAGGGNTIYF; CDR3 DNA: TGTGCCAGCAGCTTATATGCAGGGGGAGGAAACACCATATATTTT
J gene: TRBJ2-1; D gene: TRBD2; clone size: .; V gene: TRBV9; CDR3 protein: CAAGGGPNEQFF; CDR3 DNA: TGTGCCGCAGGCGGGGGGCCCAATGAGCAGTTCTTC
J gene: TRBJ1-2; D gene: TRBD1; clone size: .; V gene: TRBV5-4; CDR3 protein: CASSLEDRADGYTF; CDR3 DNA: TGTGCCAGCAGCCTAGAGGACAGGGCTGATGGCTACACCTTC
J gene: TRBJ2-5; D gene: .; clone size: .; V gene: TRBV28; CDR3 protein: CASSFWAGPGTQYF; CDR3 DNA: TGTGCCAGCAGTTTTTGGGCAGGCCCAGGGACCCAGTACTTC
J gene: TRBJ1-4; D gene: .; clone size: .; V gene: TRBV9; CDR3 protein: CASSPWRVGKELFF; CDR3 DNA: TGTGCCAGCAGCCCGTGGAGGGTCGGGAAGGAACTGTTTTTT
J gene: TRBJ1-1; D gene: TRBD1; clone size: .; V gene: TRBV14; CDR3 protein: CASSLRTGGRTEAFF; CDR3 DNA: TGTGCCAGCAGCCTCAGGACAGGGGGCCGGACTGAAGCTTTCTTT
J gene: TRBJ1-1; D gene: .; clone size: .; V gene: TRBV28; CDR3 protein: CASSFLLLDGYVSPNTEAFF; CDR3 DNA: TGTGCCAGCAGTTTTCTATTATTAGACGGGTACGTCAGCCCGAACACTGAAGCTTTCTTT
J gene: TRBJ1-4; D gene: .; clone size: .; V gene: TRBV15; CDR3 protein: CATSRDFRQGGIF; CDR3 DNA: TGTGCCACCAGCAGAGATTTCCGCCAGGGTGGTATTTTT
J gene: TRBJ1-1; D gene: .; clone size: once; V gene: TRBV29-1; CDR3 protein: CSAGTADLNTEAFF; CDR3 DNA: TGCAGCGCTGGCACGGCCGACTTGAACACTGAAGCTTTCTTT
J gene: TRBJ2-5; D gene: .; clone size: .; V gene: TRBV16; CDR3 protein: CASSPRKHSNQETQYF; CDR3 DNA: TGTGCCAGCAGTCCACGTAAACACAGCAACCAAGAGACCCAGTACTTC
J gene: TRBJ1-2; D gene: TRBD1; clone size: .; V gene: TRBV28; CDR3 protein: CASSARQGRNYGYTF; CDR3 DNA: TGTGCCAGCAGTGCGAGACAGGGAAGGAACTATGGCTACACCTTC
J gene: TRBJ2-7; D gene: .; clone size: .; V gene: TRBV10-1; CDR3 protein: CASRSGLSGEQYF; CDR3 DNA: TGCGCCAGCCGATCAGGACTCAGTGGGGAGCAGTACTTC
J gene: TRBJ2-5; D gene: .; clone size: .; V gene: TRBV6-6; CDR3 protein: CASSGGEETQYF; CDR3 DNA: TGTGCCAGCAGTGGTGGAGAAGAGACCCAGTACTTC
J gene: TRBJ1-6; D gene: .; clone size: few; V gene: TRBV7-9; CDR3 protein: CASSLAGVSPLHF; CDR3 DNA: TGTGCCAGCAGCCTCGCAGGGGTTTCACCCCTCCACTTT
J gene: TRBJ2-1; D gene: .; clone size: .; V gene: TRBV6-1; CDR3 protein: CASSEYGTGTSNEQFF; CDR3 DNA: TGTGCCAGCAGTGAATACGGGACAGGGACTAGCAATGAGCAGTTCTTC
J gene: TRBJ2-7; D gene: .; clone size: .; V gene: TRBV7-2; CDR3 protein: CASSSPRTANYEQYF; CDR3 DNA: TGTGCCAGCAGCTCCCCCCGGACAGCCAACTACGAGCAGTACTTC
J gene: TRBJ1-1; D gene: TRBD1; clone size: .; V gene: TRBV3-1/TRBV3-2; CDR3 protein: CASSPKYLGTVNTEAFF; CDR3 DNA: TGTGCCAGCAGCCCCAAATACCTCGGGACAGTTAACACTGAAGCTTTCTTT